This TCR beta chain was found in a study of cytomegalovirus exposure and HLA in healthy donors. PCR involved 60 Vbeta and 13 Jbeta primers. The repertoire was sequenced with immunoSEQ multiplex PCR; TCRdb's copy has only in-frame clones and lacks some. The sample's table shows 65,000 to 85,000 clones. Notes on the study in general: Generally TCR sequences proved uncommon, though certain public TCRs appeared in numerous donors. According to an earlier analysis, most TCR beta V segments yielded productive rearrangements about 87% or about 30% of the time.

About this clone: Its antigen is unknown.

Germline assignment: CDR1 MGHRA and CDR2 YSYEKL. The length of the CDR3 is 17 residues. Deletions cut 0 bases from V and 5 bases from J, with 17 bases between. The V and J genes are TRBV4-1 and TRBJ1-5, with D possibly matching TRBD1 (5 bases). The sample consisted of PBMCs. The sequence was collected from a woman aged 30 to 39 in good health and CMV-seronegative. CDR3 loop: CASSQEGGSGMHQPQHF. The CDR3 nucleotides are TGCGCCAGCAGCCAAGAGGGGGGGTCAGGGATGCATCAGCCCCAGCATTTT.